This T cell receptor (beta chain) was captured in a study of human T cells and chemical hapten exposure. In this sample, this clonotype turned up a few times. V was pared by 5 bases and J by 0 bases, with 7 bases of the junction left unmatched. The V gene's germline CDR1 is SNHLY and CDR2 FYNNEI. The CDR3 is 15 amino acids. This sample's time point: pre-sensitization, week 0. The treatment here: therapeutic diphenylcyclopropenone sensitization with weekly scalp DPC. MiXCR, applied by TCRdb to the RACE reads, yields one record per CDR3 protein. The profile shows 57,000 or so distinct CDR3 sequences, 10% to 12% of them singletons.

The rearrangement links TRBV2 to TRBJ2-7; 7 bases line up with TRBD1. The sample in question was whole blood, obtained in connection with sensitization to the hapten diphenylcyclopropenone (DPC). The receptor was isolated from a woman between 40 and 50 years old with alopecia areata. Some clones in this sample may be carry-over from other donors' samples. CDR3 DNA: TGTGCCAGCAGTAGATCCGGACAGGCCTCCTACGAGCAGTACTTC. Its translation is CASSRSGQASYEQYF. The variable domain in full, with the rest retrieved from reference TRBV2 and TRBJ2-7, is EPEVTQTPSHQVTQMGQEVILRCVPISNHLYFYWYRQILGQKVEFLVSFYNNEISEKSEIFDDQFSVERPDGSNFTLKIRSTKLEDSAMYFCASSRSGQASYEQYFGPGTRLTVT.